This T cell receptor beta chain originates from a study of T cells in Graves' hyperthyroidism and ophthalmopathy. Study background: Any treatment followed the collection of peripheral blood at initial diagnosis.

Amplification of TCR beta CDR3 regions was performed using RNA transcripts as template. The primer set for the first-round RT-PCR of the TCR CDR3 was HTBI. TCRdb re-called the multiplex PCR reads with MiXCR, one entry per CDR3 protein. The sample records some 370,000 distinct CDR3 sequences, over 13% being singletons. This CDR3 comprises 14 residues. V was clipped by 0 bases and J by 6 bases, with 12 bases between them. The germline gives CDR1 SGHAT, CDR2 FQNNGV. This clonotype was picked up many times. A Clinical Activity Score of at least 3, a NOSPECS grade of at least 4 and a duration under 3 months were recorded in the ophthalmopathy patients. Clinical symptoms, serum thyroxine and TRAb, thyroid ultrasound and orbital computed tomography together formed the diagnostic basis.

Material: blood. The rearrangement links TRBV11-2 to TRBJ2-7; D could derive from TRBD1 or TRBD2 (5 bases each). The TCR was taken from a man aged 45-65 years with Graves' ophthalmopathy. The CDR3 reads CASSLEPGRSEQYF. The CDR3 DNA follows: TGTGCCAGCAGCTTAGAACCGGGACGGTCCGAGCAGTACTTC.